Sequencing of this T cell receptor (beta chain) was carried out in a study of T cells of healthy individuals. TCRdb called the 5' RACE reads again in MiXCR, with one record for every CDR3 protein. Among some 41,000 distinct CDR3 sequences listed, 4% to 5.5% were seen once. The V gene lost 2 bases and the J gene lost 10 bases, with 8 bases spanning the gap. Germline CDR1 reads KGHDR; CDR2 reads SFDVKD. The CDR3 totals 12 residues. The receptor was isolated from a human donor in good health. The genes are TRBV24-1 and TRBJ2-1; D is uncertain. The CDR3, as DNA: TGTGCCACCAGTGATTCGCATTGGGAGCAGTTCTTC. This translates into CATSDSHWEQFF.